This T cell receptor beta chain was profiled in a study of blood T cell repertoires in COVID-19. In the authors' workflow: Amplification of reference gene primers was used by the study to estimate nucleated cell counts. Clones were read by immunoSEQ multiplex PCR, and TCRdb kept only the in-frame ones, dropping some. V and J calls and clone size come straight from that table; D and trimming were deduced from the DNA. Of about 360,000 clones listed, about 86% were seen once; the top ten hold about 7.1%. The germline V gene has CDR1 MGHRA and CDR2 YSYEKL. Trimming cost V 4 bases and J 5 bases; bases outside gene matches: 15. The CDR3 loop spans 17 amino acids.

The V and J genes are TRBV4-1 and TRBJ2-5, with 8 positions matching TRBD2. The sequencing sample was made of peripheral blood. This TCR was sampled from an older woman with COVID-19, enrolled during active disease. CDR3 sequence (DNA): TGCGCCAGCAGCCTCGGGGCGGTAAAGCGGGGGAGCGAGACCCAGTACTTC. Translation gives CASSLGAVKRGSETQYF.